This TCR beta chain comes out of a study of cytomegalovirus exposure and HLA in healthy donors. Study-wide results and limits: Researchers reportedly found TCR beta sequences accurately predicted most subjects' HLA-A and HLA-B alleles. The authors later found HLA-associated TCR beta chains more clonally expanded than equally common others.

With regard to this clone: As yet, its antigen is unknown.

The PCR contained 60 Vbeta and 13 Jbeta primers. The assay was immunoSEQ multiplex PCR, and TCRdb's table has in-frame clones only and misses some. The data show over 110,000 clones, with around 80% seen just once and approximately 8.2% held by the top ten. The length of the CDR3 is 14 residues. V was trimmed by 8 bases and J by 0 bases, leaving 10 bases between them. Germline lookup yields CDR1 MNHEY and CDR2 SVGAGI. Sequencing was performed on PBMCs. The chain employs TRBV6-5 and TRBJ1-4, with unresolved D. This clonotype was sampled from a woman in her forties or fifties in good health and CMV-seropositive. The CDR3, as DNA: TGTGCCAGCGGGCAGCCTGCAACTAATGAAAAACTGTTTTTT. Translating gives CASGQPATNEKLFF.